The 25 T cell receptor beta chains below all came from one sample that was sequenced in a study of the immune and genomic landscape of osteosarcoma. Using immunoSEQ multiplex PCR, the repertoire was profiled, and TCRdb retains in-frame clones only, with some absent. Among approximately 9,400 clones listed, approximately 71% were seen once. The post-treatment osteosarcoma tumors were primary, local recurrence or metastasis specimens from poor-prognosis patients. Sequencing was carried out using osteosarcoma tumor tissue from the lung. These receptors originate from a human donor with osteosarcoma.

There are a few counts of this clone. CDR3 nucleotides: TGTGCCAGCAGCTTAGGGGTGTTGGTAGCTGGAAACACCATATATTTT. This sequence encodes CASSLGVLVAGNTIYF. The chain combines TRBV11-2 with TRBJ1-3; D remains unclear. Trimming took off 1 base at V and 2 bases at J, with 12 bases between the two ends. CDR1 is SGHAT and CDR2 is FQNNGV in the germline V gene. The CDR3 loop spans 16 amino acids.

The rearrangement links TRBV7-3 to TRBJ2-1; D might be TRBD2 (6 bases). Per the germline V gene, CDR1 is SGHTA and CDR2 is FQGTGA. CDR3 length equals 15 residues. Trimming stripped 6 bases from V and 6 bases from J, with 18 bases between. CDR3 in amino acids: CASSVDGGDRNEQFF. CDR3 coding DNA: TGTGCCAGCAGTGTAGACGGCGGGGACCGCAATGAGCAGTTCTTC.

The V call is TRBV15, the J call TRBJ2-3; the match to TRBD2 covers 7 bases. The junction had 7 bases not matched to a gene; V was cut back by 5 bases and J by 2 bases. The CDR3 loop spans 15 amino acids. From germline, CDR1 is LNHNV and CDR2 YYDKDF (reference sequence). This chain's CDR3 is CATSDPSGITDTQYF. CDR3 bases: TGTGCCACCAGCGACCCTAGCGGTATCACAGATACGCAGTATTTT.

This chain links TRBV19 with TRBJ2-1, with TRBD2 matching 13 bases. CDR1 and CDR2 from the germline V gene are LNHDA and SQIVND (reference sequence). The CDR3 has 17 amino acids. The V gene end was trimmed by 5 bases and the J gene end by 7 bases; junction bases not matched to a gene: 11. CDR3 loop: CASSVRWTSGSFNEQFF. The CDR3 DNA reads TGTGCCAGTAGTGTACGGTGGACTAGCGGGAGTTTTAATGAGCAGTTCTTC.

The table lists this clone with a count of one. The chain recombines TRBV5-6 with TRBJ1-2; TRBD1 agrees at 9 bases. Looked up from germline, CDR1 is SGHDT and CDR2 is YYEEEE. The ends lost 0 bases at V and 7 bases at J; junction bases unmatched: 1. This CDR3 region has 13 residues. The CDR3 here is CASSLGDRAGYTF. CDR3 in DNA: TGTGCCAGCAGCTTGGGGGACAGGGCTGGCTACACCTTC.

CDR3 region: CASSLYRGQETQYF. As DNA, the CDR3 is TGTGCCAGCAGTTTATACAGGGGGCAAGAGACCCAGTACTTC. The rearrangement links TRBV28 to TRBJ2-5; TRBD1 aligns across 8 bases. V dropped 1 base and J dropped 2; count of bases not matched to a gene: 0. The CDR3 extends over 14 amino acids. The germline gives CDR1 MDHEN, CDR2 SYDVKM. Variable domain in full (rest from reference TRBV28 and TRBJ2-5): DVKVTQSSRYLVKRTGEKVFLECVQDMDHENMFWYRQDPGLGLRLIYFSYDVKMKEKGDIPEGYSVSREKKERFSLILESASTNQTSMYLCASSLYRGQETQYFGPGTRLLVL.

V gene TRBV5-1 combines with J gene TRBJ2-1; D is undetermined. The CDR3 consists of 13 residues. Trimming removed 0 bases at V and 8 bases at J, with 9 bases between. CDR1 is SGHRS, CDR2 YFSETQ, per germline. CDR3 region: CASSLAAAYEQFF. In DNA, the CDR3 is TGCGCCAGCAGCTTGGCAGCCGCCTATGAGCAGTTCTTC.

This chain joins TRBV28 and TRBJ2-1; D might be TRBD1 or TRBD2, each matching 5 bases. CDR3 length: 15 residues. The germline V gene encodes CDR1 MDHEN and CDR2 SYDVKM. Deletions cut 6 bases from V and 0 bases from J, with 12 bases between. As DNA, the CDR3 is TGTGCCAGCAGGATCAGGGAGAGCTCCTACAATGAGCAGTTCTTC. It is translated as CASRIRESSYNEQFF.

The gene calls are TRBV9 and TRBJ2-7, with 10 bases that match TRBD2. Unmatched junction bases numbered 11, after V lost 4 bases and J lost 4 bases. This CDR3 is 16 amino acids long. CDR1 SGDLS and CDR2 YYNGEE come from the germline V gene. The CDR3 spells CASSPTLAGERYEQYF. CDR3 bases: TGTGCCAGCAGCCCTACCCTAGCGGGAGAACGATACGAGCAGTACTTC.

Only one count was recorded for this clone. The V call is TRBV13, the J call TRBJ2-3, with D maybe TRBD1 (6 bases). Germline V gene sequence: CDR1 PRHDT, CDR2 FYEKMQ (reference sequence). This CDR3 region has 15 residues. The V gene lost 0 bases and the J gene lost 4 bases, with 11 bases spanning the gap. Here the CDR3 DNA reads TGTGCCAGCAGCTTAGGGAGCAGGGGCGCAGATACGCAGTATTTT. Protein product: CASSLGSRGADTQYF.

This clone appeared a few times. The CDR3 region is CASSTGTGGSYEQYF. For the CDR3, the DNA is TGTGCCAGTAGTACCGGGACAGGGGGCTCCTACGAGCAGTACTTC. The genes are TRBV19 and TRBJ2-7; 11 bases match TRBD1. The germline V gene encodes CDR1 LNHDA and CDR2 SQIVND (reference sequence). J lost 0 bases, V lost 4 bases, and 2 bases had no gene match. This CDR3 has 15 amino acids. The full variable domain, its missing parts supplied by reference TRBV19 and TRBJ2-7, is DGGITQSPKYLFRKEGQNVTLSCEQNLNHDAMYWYRQDPGQGLRLIYYSQIVNDFQKGDIAEGYSVSREKKESFPLTVTSAQKNPTAFYLCASSTGTGGSYEQYFGPGTRLTVT.

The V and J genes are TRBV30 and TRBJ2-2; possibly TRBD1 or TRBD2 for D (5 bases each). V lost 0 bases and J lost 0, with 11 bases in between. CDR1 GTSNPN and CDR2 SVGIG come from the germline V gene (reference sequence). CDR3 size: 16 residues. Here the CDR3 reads CAWSVRRGSNTGELFF. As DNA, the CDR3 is TGTGCCTGGAGTGTACGCCGGGGCTCGAACACCGGGGAGCTGTTTTTT.

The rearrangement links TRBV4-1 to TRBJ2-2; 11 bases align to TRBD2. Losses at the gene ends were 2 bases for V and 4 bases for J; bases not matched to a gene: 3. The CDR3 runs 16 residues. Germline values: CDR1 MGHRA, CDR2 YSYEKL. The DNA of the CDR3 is TGCGCCAGCAGCCAAATAGCGGGAGGGACCACCGGGGAGCTGTTTTTT. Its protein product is CASSQIAGGTTGELFF.

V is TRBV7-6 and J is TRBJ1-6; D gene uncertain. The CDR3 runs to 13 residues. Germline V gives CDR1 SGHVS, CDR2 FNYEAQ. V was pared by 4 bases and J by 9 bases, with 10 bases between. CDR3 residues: CASSSAEGSPLHF. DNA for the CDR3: TGTGCCAGCAGCTCGGCAGAGGGTTCACCCCTCCACTTT.

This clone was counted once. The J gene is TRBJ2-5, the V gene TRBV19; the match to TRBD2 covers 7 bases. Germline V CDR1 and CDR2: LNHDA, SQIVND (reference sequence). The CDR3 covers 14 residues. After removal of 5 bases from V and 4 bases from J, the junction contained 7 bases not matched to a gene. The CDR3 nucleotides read TGTGCCAGTAGTCCCCCGGGGGGAACAGAGACCCAGTACTTC. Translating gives CASSPPGGTETQYF.

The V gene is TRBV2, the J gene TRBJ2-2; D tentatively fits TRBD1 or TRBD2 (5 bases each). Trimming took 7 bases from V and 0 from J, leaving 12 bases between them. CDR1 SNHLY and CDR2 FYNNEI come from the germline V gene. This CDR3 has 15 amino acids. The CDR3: CASTEGRPNTGELFF. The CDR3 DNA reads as TGTGCCAGCACCGAGGGACGTCCGAACACCGGGGAGCTGTTTTTT.

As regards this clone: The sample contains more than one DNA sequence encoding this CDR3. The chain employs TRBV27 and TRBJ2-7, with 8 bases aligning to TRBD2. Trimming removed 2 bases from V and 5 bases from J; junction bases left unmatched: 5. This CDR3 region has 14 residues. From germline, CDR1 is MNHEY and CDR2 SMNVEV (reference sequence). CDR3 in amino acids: CASSLPGLVHEQYF. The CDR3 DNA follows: TGTGCCAGCAGTTTACCGGGACTAGTTCACGAGCAGTACTTC.

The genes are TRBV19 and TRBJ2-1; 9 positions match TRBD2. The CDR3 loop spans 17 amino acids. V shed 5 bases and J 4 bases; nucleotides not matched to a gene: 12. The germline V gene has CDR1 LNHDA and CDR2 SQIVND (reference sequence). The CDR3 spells CASSVQSTSGPYNEQFF. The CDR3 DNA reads TGTGCCAGTAGTGTTCAATCGACTAGCGGTCCTTACAATGAGCAGTTCTTC.

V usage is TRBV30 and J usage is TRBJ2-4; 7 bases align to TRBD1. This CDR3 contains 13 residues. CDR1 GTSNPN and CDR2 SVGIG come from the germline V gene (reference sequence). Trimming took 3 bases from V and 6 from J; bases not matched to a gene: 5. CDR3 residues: CAWRPQGTNIQYF. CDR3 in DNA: TGTGCCTGGAGACCACAGGGGACAAACATTCAGTACTTC.

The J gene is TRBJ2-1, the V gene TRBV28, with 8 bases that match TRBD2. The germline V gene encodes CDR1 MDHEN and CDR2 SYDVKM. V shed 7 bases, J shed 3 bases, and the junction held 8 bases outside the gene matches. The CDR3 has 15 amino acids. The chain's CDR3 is CASIEGLAVYNEQFF. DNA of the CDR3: TGTGCCAGCATCGAAGGACTAGCCGTCTACAATGAGCAGTTCTTC.

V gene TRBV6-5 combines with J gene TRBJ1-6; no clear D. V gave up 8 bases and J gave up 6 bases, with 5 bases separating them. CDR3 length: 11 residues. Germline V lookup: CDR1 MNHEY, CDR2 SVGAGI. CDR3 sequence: CASGVNSPLHF. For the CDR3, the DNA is TGTGCCAGCGGGGTTAATTCACCCCTCCACTTT.

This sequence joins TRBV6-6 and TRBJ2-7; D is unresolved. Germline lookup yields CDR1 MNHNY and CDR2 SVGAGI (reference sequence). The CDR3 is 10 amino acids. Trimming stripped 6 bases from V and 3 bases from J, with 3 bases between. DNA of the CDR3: TGTGCCAGCAGGGACTACGAGCAGTACTTC. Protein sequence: CASRDYEQYF.

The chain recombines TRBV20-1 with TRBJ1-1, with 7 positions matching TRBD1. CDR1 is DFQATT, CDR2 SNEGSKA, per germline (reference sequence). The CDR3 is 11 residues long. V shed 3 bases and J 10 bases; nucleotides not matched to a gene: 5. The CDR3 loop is CSASRGERAFF. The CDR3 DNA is TGCAGTGCTAGCAGGGGGGAGCGAGCTTTCTTT.

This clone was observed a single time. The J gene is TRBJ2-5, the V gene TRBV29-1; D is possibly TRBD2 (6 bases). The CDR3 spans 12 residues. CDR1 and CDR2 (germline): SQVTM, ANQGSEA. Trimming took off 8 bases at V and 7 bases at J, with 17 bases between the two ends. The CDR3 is CSLTGQGGTQYF. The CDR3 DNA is TGCAGCTTAACGGGGCAGGGAGGGACCCAGTACTTC.

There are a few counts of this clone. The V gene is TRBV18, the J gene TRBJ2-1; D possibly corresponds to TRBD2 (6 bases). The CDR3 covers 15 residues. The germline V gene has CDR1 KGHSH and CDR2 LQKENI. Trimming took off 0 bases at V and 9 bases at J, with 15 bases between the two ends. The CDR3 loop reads CASSPPGEAPAEQFF. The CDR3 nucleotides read TGTGCCAGCTCACCACCGGGGGAGGCCCCCGCTGAGCAGTTCTTC.